Listed below are T cell receptor beta chains from one sample, sequenced in a study of T cell responses to AZD1222 COVID-19 vaccine. The table came from immunoSEQ multiplex PCR; TCRdb's copy has only in-frame clones and leaves some out. The data hold roughly 200,000 clones, with 85% to 95% observed a single time. The sequencing here drew on peripheral blood, taken on day 0 of AZD1222 vaccination. These receptor sequences come from an adult in good health. CDR3s leave out the opening cysteine and the closing phenylalanine or tryptophan. Clone size appears in some rows only: once, few, many, or a class for an expanded clone.

- TRBJ1-6 TRBV10-3 AISEQGYSPLH
- TRBJ1-1 TRBV5-1 ASSLGRQESNTEAF
- TRBJ1-2 TRBV12-3/TRBV12-4 ASSSDVGYGYT
few TRBJ1-2 TRBV10-3 AISPLGQFGNYGYT
- TRBJ1-6 TRBV18 ASSPLGGVDSPLH
once TRBJ1-5 TRBV27 ASSLLGINQPQH
- TRBJ2-1 TRBV12-3/TRBV12-4 ASRPSSGEQF
- TRBJ1-6 TRBV2 ATTTGNYNSPLH
- TRBJ2-7 TRBV6-6 ASTRQGSGAYEQY
- TRBJ1-2 TRBV6-5 ASTILSAYGYT
- TRBJ1-2 TRBV14 ASSHVGQGPWYGYT
- TRBJ2-3 TRBV6-5 ASSFDRGSFTQY
- TRBJ2-5 TRBV5-1 ASSLAGGPGTSGGRRETQY